This T cell receptor (beta chain) was identified in a study of CD8 T cells in Susac syndrome. Findings and limits, study-wide: Regarding the TCR sequencing and HLA analysis, the study admitted that a relatively small number of individuals were involved.

The V end was cut by 8 bases, the J end by 8 bases, with 16 bases between. Germline CDR1 reads SNHLY; CDR2 reads FYNNEI. CDR3 length: 13 amino acids. On this clonotype itself: No antigen is known for it.

Reverse transcription of about 0.5 to 1 ug RNA used random hexamers. TCRdb reanalysed the immunoSEQ multiplex PCR reads using MiXCR and keeps one entry per CDR3 protein. This table holds some 200,000 distinct CDR3 sequences, about 95% found once. The chain employs TRBV2 and TRBJ2-1; weak D call: TRBD2 (5 bases). Sequenced input: CD4+ T cells from PBMCs. The sequence was collected from a human donor with multiple sclerosis. CDR3 region: CASVPRTRDEQFF. The CDR3 DNA reads as TGTGCCAGCGTCCCCCGTACGAGGGATGAGCAGTTCTTC.